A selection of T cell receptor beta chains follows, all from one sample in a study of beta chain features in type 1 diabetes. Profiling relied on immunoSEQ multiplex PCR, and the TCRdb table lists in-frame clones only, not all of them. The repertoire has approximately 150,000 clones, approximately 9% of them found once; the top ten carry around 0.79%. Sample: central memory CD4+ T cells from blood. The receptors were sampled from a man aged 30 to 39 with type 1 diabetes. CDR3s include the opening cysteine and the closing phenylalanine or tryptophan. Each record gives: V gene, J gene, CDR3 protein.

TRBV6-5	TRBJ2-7	CASSYGPGQGEYEQYF
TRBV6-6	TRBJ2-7	CASSRATYEQYF
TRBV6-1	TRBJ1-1	CASSGARSGPTEAFF
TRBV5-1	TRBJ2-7	CASSGSGSYEQYF
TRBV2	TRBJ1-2	CASSERDRGSYGYTF
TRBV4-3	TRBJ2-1	CASRPGLAGNNEQFF
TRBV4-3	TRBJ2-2	CASSSRQGFGELFF
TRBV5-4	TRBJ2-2	CASSLASGSNTGELFF
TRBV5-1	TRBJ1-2	CASSFTQGYGYTF
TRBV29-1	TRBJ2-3	CSVEGADTQYF
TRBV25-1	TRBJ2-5	CASSELTGVETQYF
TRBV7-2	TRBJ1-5	CASSFSGVSQPQHF
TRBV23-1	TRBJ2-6	CASSREQGEILSGANVLTF
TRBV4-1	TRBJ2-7	CASSHHIDEQYF
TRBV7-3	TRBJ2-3	CASSPDRATDTQYF
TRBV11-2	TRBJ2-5	CASSLDQFVTQYF
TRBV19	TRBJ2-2	CASSIVDRGRGELFF
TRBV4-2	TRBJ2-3	CASSPLPGGGADTQYF
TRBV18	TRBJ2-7	CASSFGGQGTYEQYF
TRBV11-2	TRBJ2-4	CASSLMGGNIQYF
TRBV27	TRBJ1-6	CASSPRQGSYNSPLHF
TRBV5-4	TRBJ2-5	CASSPRGSGETQYF
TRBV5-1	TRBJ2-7	CASSLTTGSYEQYF